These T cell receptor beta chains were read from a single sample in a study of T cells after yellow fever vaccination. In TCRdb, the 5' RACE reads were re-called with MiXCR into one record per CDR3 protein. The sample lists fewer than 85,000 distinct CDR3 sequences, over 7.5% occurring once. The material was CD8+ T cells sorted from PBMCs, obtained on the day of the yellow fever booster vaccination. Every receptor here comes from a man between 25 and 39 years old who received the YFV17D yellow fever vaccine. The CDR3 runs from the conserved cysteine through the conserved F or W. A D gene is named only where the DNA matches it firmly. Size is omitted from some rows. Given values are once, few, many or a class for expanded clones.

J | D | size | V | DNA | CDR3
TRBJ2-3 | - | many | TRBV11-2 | TGTGCCAGCAGCTTAGAAGTCCAGGGTCTATCAGATACGCAGTATTTT | CASSLEVQGLSDTQYF
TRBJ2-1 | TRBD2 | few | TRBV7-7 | TGTGCCAGCAGCCCGGGCGCGGGGGCGGGGGGTGAGCAGTTCTTC | CASSPGAGAGGEQFF
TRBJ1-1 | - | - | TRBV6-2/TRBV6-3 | TGTGCCAGCTTTCGAAGTCCTGAAGCTTTCTTT | CASFRSPEAFF
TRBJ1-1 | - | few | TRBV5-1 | TGCGCCAGCAGCTTGGCCAGGGCCACTGAAGCTTTCTTT | CASSLARATEAFF
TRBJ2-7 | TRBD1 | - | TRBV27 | TGTGCCAGCAGTATTGGGACAGGAGCCTACGAGCAGTACTTC | CASSIGTGAYEQYF
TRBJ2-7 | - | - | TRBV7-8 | TGTGCCAGCAGCTTAGCGCTCTCCTACGAGCAGTACTTC | CASSLALSYEQYF
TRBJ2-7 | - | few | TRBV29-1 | TGCAGCGGACTATGGCCCTCCCGGAGCTACGAGCAGTACTTC | CSGLWPSRSYEQYF
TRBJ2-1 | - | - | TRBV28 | TGTGCCAGCAGTTTTAATCCCCGAGATGAGCAGTTCTTC | CASSFNPRDEQFF
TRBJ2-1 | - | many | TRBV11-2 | TGTGCCAGCAGCCCGACCTCCTACAATGAGCAGTTCTTC | CASSPTSYNEQFF
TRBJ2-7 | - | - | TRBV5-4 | TGTGCCAGCAGCTTCCGGGGAAGCTCCTACGAGCAGTACTTC | CASSFRGSSYEQYF
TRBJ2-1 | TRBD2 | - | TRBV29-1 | TGCAGCGTTGACGGTGGGGCGGGAGGCCACTCCTACAATGAGCAGTTCTTC | CSVDGGAGGHSYNEQFF
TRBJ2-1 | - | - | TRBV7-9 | TGTGCCAGCATGGGTTCCTCGGCGCGGGACTCCTACAATGAGCAGTTCTTC | CASMGSSARDSYNEQFF
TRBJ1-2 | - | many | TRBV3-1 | TGTGCCAGCAGCCAAGAAACAGGGCTATACTATGGCTACACCTTC | CASSQETGLYYGYTF
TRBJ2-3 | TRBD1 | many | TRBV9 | TGTGCCAGCAGCGTAACGGGACAGGTAACAGATACGCAGTATTTT | CASSVTGQVTDTQYF
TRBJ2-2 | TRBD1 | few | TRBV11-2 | TGTGCCAGCAGCCACGGGACAGTGAACACCGGGGAGCTGTTTTTT | CASSHGTVNTGELFF
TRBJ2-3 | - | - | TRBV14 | TGTGCCAGCAGCCAAGGGCCGGGGGCGAGCACAGATACGCAGTATTTT | CASSQGPGASTDTQYF
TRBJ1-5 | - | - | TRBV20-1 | TGCAGTGCTAGAGATTCGGTGGGGATTAGCAATCAGCCCAAGCATTTT | CSARDSVGISNQPKHF
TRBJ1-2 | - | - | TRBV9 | TGTGCCAGCAGCGTAGCTACAGCGCATGGCTACACCTTC | CASSVATAHGYTF
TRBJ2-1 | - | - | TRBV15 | TGTGCCACCAGCAGAGGGTCAGGGGGGCTCGACTCCTACAATGAGCAGTTCTTC | CATSRGSGGLDSYNEQFF
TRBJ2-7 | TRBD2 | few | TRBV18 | TGTGCCAGCTCCCCTAGAGAGAGAGCGGGACCCGAGCAGTACTTC | CASSPRERAGPEQYF
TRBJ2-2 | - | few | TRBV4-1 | TGCGCCAGCAGCCAAGTGGGCAGGGCGGCCGGGGAGCTGTTTTTT | CASSQVGRAAGELFF
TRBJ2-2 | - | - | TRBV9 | TGTGCCAGCAGCAACCGGGCCGGGAACACCGGGGAGCTGTTTTTT | CASSNRAGNTGELFF
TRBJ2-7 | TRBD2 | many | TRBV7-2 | TGTGCCAGCAGCTTAGAGGCGGGAGGGCTCTTTTACGAGCAGTACTTC | CASSLEAGGLFYEQYF
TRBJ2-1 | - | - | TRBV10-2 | TGCGCCAGCAGTGGGGACGGAAACAATGAGCAGTTCTTC | CASSGDGNNEQFF
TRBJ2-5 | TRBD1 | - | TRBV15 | TGTGACACCAGCAGAGACAGGGCTAGGGCCCAGTACTTC | CDTSRDRARAQYF
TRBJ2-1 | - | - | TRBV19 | TGTGCCAGTAGTATCCGCCACTACAATGAGCAGTTCTTC | CASSIRHYNEQFF
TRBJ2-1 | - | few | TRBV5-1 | TGCGCCAGCAGCTTGGACCGGGGCAGCTCCTACAATGAGCAGTTCTTC | CASSLDRGSSYNEQFF
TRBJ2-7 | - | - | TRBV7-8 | TGTGCCAGCAGCTCCCGTTCGAAGGGGGGAACCTACGAGCAGTACTTC | CASSSRSKGGTYEQYF
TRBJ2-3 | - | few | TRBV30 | TGTGCCTGGAGAGAGGGTTCCACAGATACGCAGTATTTT | CAWREGSTDTQYF
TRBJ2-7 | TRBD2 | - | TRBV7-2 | TGTGCCAGCAGCTTGGCCGGGACTAGCGTTTCCTGGGAGCAGTACTTC | CASSLAGTSVSWEQYF
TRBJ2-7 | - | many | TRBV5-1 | TGCGCCAGCAGCATGTTCCAGGGTGGCTACGAGCAGTACTTC | CASSMFQGGYEQYF
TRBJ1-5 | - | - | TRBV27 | TGTGCCAGCAGTTTATTAACAGGGAATAGCAATCAGCCCCAGCATTTT | CASSLLTGNSNQPQHF
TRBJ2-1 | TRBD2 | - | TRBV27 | TGTGCCAGTGCCTTCGGGACTAGCGGGTACAATGAGCAGTTCTTC | CASAFGTSGYNEQFF
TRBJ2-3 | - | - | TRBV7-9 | TGTGCCAGCAGCGAGGGAGCGTTAGGGCAGTATTTT | CASSEGALGQYF
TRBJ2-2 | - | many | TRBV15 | TGTGCCACCAGCAGCGGGACCGAGCTGTTTTTT | CATSSGTELFF
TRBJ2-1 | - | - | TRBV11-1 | TGTGCCAGCAGCTTAGCGCCGAGTGGGGATAGCTCCTACAATGAGCAGTTCTTC | CASSLAPSGDSSYNEQFF
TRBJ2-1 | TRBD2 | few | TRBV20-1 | TGCAGTGCTTTAGCGGGAGTGGCGTATAATGAGCAGTTCTTC | CSALAGVAYNEQFF
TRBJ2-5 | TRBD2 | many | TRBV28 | TGTGCCAGCAGTGTGACTAGCGGGTATCACCAAGAGGCCCAGTACTTC | CASSVTSGYHQEAQYF
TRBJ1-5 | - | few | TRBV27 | TGTGCCAGCTTTCGCGGTAGACGCAATCAGCCCCAGCATTTT | CASFRGRRNQPQHF
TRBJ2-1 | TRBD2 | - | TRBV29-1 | TGCAGCGTTGGGACTAGCGGGGAGCAGTTCTTC | CSVGTSGEQFF
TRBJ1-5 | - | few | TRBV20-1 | TGCAGTGCGGGGGAGGATAGCAATCAGCCCCAGCATTTT | CSAGEDSNQPQHF
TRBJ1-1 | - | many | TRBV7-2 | TGTGCCAGCAGCTTAGGTTGGGGTAGTACTGAAGCTTTCTTT | CASSLGWGSTEAFF
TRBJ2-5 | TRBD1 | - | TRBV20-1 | TGCAGTGCTAGAGGTCTCGTGGGACAGGAGGCAAATCAAGAGACCCAGTACTTC | CSARGLVGQEANQETQYF
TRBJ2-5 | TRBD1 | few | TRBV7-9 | TGTGCCAGCAGCTTCTGGACAGGGGGTGAGACCCAGTACTTC | CASSFWTGGETQYF
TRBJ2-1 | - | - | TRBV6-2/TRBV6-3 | TGTGCCAGCAGTCGGACAGTAAGCCCCTACAATGAGCAGTTCTTC | CASSRTVSPYNEQFF
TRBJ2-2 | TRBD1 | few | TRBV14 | TGTGCCAGCAGCCACTGGACAGGCGGGGAGCTGTTTTTT | CASSHWTGGELFF
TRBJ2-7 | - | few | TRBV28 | TGTGCCAGCAGTTTCCCGGGCCATCCTGTTTCCTACGAGCAGTACTTC | CASSFPGHPVSYEQYF
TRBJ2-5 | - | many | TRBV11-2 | TGTGCCAGCAGCCTGGGTAACCAAGAGACCCAGTACTTC | CASSLGNQETQYF
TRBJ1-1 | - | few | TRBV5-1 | TGCGCCAGCAGCTTGGCCGGGGGCAGCACTGAAGCTTTCTTT | CASSLAGGSTEAFF
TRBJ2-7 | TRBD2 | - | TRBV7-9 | TGTGCCAGCAGCCGGACTAGCGGGGGGTTCTACGAGCAGTACTTC | CASSRTSGGFYEQYF
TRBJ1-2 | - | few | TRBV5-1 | TGCGCCAGCAGCCCTGACAACTATGGCTACACCTTC | CASSPDNYGYTF
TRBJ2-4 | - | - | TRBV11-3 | TGTGCCAGCAGCCCGGACAGCAAAAACATTCAGTACTTC | CASSPDSKNIQYF
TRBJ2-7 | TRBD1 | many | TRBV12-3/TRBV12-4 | TGTGCCAGCAGTTTAAACAGGGGTTACTCCTACGAGCAGTACTTC | CASSLNRGYSYEQYF
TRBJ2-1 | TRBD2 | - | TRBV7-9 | TGTGCCAGCAGCCTACTAGCGACGATGGTCAATGAGCAGTTCTTC | CASSLLATMVNEQFF
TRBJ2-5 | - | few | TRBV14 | TGTGCCAGCAGCCAACTCCTTGGCGGCCAAGAGACCCAGTACTTC | CASSQLLGGQETQYF
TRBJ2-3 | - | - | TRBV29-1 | TGCAGCGTACACGGGACGGTAGGGAATACGCAGTATTTT | CSVHGTVGNTQYF
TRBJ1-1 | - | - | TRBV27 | TGTGCCAGCAGTTTTGGAGGGGTGGCCGCGGAAGCTTTCTTT | CASSFGGVAAEAFF
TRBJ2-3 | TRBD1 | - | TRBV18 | TGTGCCAGCTCGGCCCCTGACAGGGGATTGCCAGATACGCAGTATTTT | CASSAPDRGLPDTQYF